This T cell receptor beta chain was recorded in a study of blood T cells in healthy people across ages. The table lists this clonotype with a few counts. Primers used in a second PCR of roughly 6 to 12 cycles were a sample-barcoded 5' primer and a J-beta primer mix. TCRdb recomputed calls from the 5' RACE reads with MiXCR, one row per CDR3 protein. The sample has 650,000 to 700,000 distinct CDR3 sequences, around 52% seen once; the top ten hold less than 15%. The V gene's germline CDR1 is GTSNPN and CDR2 SVGIG (reference sequence). CDR3 size: 16 residues. V gave up 0 bases and J gave up 0 bases, with 13 bases separating them.

The chain uses TRBV30 and TRBJ2-3, with a weak D call TRBD2 (5 bases). The sequence was collected from an elderly woman in good health. The specimen sequenced was blood. This CDR3 reads CAWSVGLAPSTDTQYF. In DNA form, the CDR3 reads TGTGCCTGGAGTGTAGGCCTAGCCCCTAGCACAGATACGCAGTATTTT.